This T cell receptor beta chain originates from a study of shared clonotypes between healthy human individuals. CDR1 is MNHEY and CDR2 is SVGAGI in the germline V gene. V was cut by 0 bases and J by 10 bases, with 15 bases left in between. The CDR3 covers 14 residues. This clone was observed a few times. The unsorted PBMC replicate PCRs were performed with about 300 ng DNA, tens of thousands of T cell genomes. Data came from immunoSEQ multiplex PCR; TCRdb stores just in-frame clones and leaves some out. The top ten clones hold 13% of a sample with about 470,000 clones, 70% to 80% of them seen once. The V and J genes are TRBV6-5 and TRBJ1-2; no definite D call. Sequencing used PBMCs. This sequence was found in a woman in her forties in good health. Some clones in this sample may be carry-over from other donors' samples. CDR3 residues: CASSYSSVRLNYTF. CDR3 coding DNA: TGTGCCAGCAGTTACTCGTCTGTAAGGTTGAACTACACCTTC.